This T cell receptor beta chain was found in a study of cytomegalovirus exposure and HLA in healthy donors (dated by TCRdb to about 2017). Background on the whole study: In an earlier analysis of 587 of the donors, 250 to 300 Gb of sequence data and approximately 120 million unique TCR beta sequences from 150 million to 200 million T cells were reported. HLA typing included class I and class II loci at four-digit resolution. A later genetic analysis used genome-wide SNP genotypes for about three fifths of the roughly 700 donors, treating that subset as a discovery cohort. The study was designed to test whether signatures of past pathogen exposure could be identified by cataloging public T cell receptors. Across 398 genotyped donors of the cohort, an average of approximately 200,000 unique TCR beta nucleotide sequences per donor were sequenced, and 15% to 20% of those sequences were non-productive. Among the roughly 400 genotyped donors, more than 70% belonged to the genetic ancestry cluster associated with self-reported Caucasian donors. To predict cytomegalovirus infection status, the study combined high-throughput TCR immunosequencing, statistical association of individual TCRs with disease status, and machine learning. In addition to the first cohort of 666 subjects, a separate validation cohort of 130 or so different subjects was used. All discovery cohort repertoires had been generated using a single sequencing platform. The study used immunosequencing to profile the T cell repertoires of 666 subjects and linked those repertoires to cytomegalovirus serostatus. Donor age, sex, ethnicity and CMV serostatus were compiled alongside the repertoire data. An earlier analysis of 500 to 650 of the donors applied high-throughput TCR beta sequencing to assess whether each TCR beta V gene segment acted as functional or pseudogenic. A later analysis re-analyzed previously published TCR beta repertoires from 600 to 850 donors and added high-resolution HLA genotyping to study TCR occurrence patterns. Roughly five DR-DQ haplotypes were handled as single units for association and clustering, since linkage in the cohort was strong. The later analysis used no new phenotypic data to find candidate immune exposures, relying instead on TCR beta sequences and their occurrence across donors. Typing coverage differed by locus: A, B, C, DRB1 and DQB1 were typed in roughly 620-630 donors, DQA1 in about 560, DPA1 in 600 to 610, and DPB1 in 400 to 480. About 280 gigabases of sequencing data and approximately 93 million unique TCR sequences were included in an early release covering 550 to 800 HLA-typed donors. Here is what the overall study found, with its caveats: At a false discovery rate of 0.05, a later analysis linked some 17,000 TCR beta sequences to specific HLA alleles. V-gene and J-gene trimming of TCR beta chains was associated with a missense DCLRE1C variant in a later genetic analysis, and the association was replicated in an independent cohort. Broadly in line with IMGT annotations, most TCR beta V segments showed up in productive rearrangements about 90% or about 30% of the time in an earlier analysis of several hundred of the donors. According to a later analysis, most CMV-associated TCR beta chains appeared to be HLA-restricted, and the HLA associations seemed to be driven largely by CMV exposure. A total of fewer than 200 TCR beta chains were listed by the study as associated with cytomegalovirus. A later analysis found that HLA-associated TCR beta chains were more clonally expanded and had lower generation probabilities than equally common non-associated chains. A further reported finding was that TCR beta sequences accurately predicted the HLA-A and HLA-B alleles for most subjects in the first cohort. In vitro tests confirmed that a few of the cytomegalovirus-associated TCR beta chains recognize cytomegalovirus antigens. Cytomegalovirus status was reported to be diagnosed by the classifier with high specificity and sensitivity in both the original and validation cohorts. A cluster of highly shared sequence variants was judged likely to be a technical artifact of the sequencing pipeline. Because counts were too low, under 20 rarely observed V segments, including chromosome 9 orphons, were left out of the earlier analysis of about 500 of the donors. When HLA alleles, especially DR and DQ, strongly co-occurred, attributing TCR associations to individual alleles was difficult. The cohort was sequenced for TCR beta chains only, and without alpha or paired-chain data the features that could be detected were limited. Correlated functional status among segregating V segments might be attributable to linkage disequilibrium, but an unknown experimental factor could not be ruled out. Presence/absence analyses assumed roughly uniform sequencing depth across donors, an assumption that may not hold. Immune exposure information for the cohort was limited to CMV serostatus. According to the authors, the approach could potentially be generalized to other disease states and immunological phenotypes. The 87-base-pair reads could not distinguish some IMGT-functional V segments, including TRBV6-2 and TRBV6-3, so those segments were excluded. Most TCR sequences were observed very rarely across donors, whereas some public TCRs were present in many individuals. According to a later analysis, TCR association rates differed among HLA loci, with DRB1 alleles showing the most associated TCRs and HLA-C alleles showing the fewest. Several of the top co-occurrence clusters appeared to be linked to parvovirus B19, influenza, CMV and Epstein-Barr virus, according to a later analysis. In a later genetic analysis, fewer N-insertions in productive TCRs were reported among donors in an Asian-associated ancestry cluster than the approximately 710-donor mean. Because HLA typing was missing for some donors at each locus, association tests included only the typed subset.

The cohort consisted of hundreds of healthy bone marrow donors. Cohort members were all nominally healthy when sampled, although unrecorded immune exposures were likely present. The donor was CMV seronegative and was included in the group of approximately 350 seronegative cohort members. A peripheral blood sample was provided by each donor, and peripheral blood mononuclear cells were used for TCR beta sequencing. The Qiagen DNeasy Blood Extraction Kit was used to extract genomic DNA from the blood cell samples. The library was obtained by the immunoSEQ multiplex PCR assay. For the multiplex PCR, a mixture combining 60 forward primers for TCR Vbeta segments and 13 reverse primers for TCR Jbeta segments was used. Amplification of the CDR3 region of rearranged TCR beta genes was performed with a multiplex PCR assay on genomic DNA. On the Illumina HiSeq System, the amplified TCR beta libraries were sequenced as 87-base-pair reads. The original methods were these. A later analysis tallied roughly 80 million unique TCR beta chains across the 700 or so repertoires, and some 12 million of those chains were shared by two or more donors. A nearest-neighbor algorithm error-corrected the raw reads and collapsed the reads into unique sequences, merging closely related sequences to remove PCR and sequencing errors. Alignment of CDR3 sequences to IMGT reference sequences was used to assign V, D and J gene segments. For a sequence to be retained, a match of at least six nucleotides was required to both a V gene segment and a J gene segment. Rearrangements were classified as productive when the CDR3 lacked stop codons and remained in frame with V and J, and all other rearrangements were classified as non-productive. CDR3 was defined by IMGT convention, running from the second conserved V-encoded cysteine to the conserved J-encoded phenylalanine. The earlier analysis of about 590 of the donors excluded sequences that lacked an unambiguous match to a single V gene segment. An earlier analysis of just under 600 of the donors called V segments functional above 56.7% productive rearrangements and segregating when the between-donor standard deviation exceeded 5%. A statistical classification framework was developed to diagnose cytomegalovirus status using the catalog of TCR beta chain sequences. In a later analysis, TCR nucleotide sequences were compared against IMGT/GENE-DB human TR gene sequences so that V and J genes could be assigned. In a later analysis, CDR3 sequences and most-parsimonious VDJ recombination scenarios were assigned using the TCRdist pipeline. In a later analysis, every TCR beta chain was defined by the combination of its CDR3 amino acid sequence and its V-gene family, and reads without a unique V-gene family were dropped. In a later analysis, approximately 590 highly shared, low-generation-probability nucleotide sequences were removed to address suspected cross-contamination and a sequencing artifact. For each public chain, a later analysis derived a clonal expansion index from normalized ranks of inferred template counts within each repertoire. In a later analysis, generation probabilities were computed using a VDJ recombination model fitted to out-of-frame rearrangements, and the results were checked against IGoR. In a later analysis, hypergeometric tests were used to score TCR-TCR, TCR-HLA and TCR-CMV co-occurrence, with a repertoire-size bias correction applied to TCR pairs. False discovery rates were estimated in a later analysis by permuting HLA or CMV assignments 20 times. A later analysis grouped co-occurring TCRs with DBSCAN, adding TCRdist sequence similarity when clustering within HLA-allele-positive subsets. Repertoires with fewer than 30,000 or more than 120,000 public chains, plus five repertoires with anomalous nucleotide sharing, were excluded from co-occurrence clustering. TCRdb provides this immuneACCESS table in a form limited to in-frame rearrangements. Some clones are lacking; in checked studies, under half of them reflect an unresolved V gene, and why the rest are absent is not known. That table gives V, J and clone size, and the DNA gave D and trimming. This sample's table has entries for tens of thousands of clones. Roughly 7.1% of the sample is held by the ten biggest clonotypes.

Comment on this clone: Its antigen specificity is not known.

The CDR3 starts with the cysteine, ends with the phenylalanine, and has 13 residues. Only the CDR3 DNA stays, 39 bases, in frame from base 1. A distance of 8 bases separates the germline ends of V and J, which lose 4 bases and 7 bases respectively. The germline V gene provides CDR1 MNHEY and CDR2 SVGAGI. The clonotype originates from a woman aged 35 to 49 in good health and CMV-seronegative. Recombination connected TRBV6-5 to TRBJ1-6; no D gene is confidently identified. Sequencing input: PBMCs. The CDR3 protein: CASSLDPNSPLHF. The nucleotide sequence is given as TGTGCCAGCAGTTTAGATCCAAATTCACCCCTCCACTTT.